This T cell receptor beta chain was identified during a study of cytomegalovirus exposure and HLA in healthy donors. For the study at large: As an earlier analysis found, about 179 million T cells yielded about 120 million unique TCR beta sequences. Of a few hundred genotyped donors, about 80% clustered with self-reported Caucasian donors. Findings of the study overall: Analyses of presence and absence presupposed an approximately uniform sequencing depth across donors.

From germline, CDR1 is MDHEN and CDR2 SYDVKM. There are 14 residues in the CDR3. Trimming removed 6 bases from V and 8 bases from J; junction bases left unmatched: 11. About this clone itself: Antigen: not known.

The PCR made use of 60 Vbeta and 13 Jbeta primers. Profiled with immunoSEQ multiplex PCR; TCRdb holds only in-frame clones, not every one. The table includes 90,000 to 110,000 clones, around 70% detected once. This clonotype was sampled from a woman aged 70 to 79 in good health and CMV-seropositive. The sequenced sample consisted of PBMCs. The J gene is TRBJ2-7, the V gene TRBV28, with 9 bases aligning to TRBD1. CDR3: CASRPPGQGTKQYF. The CDR3, as DNA: TGTGCCAGCAGACCACCGGGACAGGGAACCAAGCAGTACTTC.